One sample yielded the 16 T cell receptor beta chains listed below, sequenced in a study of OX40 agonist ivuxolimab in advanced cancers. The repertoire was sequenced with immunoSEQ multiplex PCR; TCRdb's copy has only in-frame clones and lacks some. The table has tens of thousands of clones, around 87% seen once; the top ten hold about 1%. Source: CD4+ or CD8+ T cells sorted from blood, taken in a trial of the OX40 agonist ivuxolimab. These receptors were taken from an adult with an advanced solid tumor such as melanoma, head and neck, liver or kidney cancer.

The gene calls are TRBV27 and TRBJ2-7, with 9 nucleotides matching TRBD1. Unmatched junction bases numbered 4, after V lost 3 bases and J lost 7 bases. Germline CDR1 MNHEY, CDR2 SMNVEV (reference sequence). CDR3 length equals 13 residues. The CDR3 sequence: CASSFRDRDEQYF. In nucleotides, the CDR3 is TGTGCCAGCAGTTTCCGGGACAGGGATGAGCAGTACTTC.

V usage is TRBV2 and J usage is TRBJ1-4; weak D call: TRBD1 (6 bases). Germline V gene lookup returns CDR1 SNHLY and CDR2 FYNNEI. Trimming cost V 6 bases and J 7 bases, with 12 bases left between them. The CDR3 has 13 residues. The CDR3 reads CASSRGAGEKLFF. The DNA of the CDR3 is TGTGCCAGCAGCAGGGGCGCAGGTGAAAAACTGTTTTTT.

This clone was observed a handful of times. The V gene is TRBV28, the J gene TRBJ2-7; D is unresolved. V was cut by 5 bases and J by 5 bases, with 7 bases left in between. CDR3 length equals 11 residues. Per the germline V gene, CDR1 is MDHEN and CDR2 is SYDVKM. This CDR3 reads CASSGNNEQYF. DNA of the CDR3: TGTGCCAGCAGTGGGAACAACGAGCAGTACTTC.

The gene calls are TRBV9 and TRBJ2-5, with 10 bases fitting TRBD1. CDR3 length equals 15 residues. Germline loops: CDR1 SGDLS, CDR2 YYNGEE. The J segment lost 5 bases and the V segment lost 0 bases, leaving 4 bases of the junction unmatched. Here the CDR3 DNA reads TGTGCCAGCAGCGTAGAGGACAGGGGGTGGGAGACCCAGTACTTC. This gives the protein CASSVEDRGWETQYF. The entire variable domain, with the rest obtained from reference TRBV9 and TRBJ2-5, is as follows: DSGVTQTPKHLITATGQRVTLRCSPRSGDLSVYWYQQSLDQGLQFLIQYYNGEERAKGNILERFSAQQFPDLHSELNLSSLELGDSALYFCASSVEDRGWETQYFGPGTRLLVL.

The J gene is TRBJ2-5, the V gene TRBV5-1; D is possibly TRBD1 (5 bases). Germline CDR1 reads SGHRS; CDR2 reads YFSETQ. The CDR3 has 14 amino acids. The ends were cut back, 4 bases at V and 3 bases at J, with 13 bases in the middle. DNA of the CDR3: TGCGCCAGCAGCCCCGGACAACTCGAAGAGACCCAGTACTTC. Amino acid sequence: CASSPGQLEETQYF.

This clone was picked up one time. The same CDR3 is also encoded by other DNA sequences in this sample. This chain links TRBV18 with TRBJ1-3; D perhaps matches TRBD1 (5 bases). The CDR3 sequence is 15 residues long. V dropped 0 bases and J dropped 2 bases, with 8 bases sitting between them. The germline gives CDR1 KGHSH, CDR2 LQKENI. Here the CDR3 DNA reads TGTGCCAGCTCACCACCAACGGGGCCTGGAAACACCATATATTTT. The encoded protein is CASSPPTGPGNTIYF. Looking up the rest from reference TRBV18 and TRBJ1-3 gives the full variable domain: NAGVMQNPRHLVRRRGQEARLRCSPMKGHSHVYWYRQLPEEGLKFMVYLQKENIIDESGMPKERFSAEFPKEGPSILRIQQVVRGDSAAYFCASSPPTGPGNTIYFGEGSWLTVV.

DNA for the CDR3: TGTGCCAGCAGCTCGGACACAAGCAGGGAGCAGTTCTTC. Protein: CASSSDTSREQFF. The rearrangement joins TRBV11-2 to TRBJ2-1, with D maybe TRBD1 (5 bases). There are 13 residues in the CDR3. Germline CDR1 reads SGHAT; CDR2 reads FQNNGV. Trimming removed 4 bases from V and 10 bases from J, with 14 bases in between.

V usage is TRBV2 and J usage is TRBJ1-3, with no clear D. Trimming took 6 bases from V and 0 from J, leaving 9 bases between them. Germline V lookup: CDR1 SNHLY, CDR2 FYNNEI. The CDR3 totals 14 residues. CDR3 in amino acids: CASRDATSGNTIYF. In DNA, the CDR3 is TGTGCCAGCAGGGACGCTACCTCTGGAAACACCATATATTTT. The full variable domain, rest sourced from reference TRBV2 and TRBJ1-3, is EPEVTQTPSHQVTQMGQEVILRCVPISNHLYFYWYRQILGQKVEFLVSFYNNEISEKSEIFDDQFSVERPDGSNFTLKIRSTKLEDSAMYFCASRDATSGNTIYFGEGSWLTVV.

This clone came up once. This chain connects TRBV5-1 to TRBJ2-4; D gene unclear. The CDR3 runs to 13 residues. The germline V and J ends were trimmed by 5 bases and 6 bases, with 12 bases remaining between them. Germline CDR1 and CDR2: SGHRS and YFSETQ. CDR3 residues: CASRMETVNIQYF. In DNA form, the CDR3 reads TGCGCCAGCAGGATGGAAACGGTAAACATTCAGTACTTC.

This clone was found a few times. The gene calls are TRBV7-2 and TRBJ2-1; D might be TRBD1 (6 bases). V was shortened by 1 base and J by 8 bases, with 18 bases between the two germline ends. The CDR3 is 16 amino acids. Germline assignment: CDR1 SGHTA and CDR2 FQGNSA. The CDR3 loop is CASSLVILPEGDEQFF. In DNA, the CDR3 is TGTGCCAGCAGCTTAGTAATCCTACCCGAGGGGGATGAGCAGTTCTTC.

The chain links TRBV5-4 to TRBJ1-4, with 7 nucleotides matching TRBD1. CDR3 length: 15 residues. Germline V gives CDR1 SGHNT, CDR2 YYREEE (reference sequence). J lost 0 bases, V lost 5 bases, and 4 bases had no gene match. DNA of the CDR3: TGTGCCAGCAGTCCGGACAGGTCAACTAATGAAAAACTGTTTTTT. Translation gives CASSPDRSTNEKLFF.

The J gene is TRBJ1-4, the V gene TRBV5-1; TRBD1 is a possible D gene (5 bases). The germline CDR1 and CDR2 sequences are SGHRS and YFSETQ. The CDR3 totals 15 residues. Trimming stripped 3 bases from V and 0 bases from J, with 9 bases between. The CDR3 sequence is CASSSAGATNEKLFF. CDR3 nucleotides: TGCGCCAGCAGCTCTGCGGGGGCAACTAATGAAAAACTGTTTTTT.

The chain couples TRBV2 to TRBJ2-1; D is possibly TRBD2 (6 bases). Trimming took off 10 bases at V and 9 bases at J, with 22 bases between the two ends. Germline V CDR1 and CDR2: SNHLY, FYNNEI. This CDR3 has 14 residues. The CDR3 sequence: CATSWERAGSEQFF. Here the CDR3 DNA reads TGTGCCACCTCTTGGGAGCGGGCGGGGAGTGAGCAGTTCTTC.

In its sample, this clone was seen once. Here the CDR3 reads CASSETSGRTDGNEQFF. CDR3 DNA sequence: TGTGCCAGCAGCGAGACTAGCGGGAGGACAGATGGCAATGAGCAGTTCTTC. The gene calls are TRBV9 and TRBJ2-1, with TRBD2 matching over 13 bases. The CDR3 consists of 17 residues. CDR1 is SGDLS and CDR2 is YYNGEE in the germline V gene. With V trimmed by 3 bases and J by 6 bases, 9 bases remained unmatched.

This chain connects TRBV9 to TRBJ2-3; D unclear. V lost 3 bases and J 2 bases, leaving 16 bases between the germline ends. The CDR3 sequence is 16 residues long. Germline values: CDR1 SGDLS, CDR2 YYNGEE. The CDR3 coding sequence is TGTGCCAGCAGCGGCCTCCTTGGTCCTACCACAGATACGCAGTATTTT. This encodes CASSGLLGPTTDTQYF.

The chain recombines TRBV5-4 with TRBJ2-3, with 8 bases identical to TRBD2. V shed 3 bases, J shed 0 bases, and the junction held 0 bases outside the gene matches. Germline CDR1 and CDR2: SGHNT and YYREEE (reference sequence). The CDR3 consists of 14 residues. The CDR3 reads CASSSSGSTDTQYF. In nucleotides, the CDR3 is TGTGCCAGCAGCTCTAGCGGGAGCACAGATACGCAGTATTTT.